This T cell receptor beta chain stems from a study of control samples from healthy donors and cancer patients. The CDR3 sequence is 13 residues long. Germline loops: CDR1 SNHLY, CDR2 FYNNEI. The ends lost 7 bases at V and 6 bases at J; junction bases unmatched: 5. Profiled with immunoSEQ multiplex PCR; TCRdb holds only in-frame clones, not every one. The sample gives around 81,000 clones, 93% of which show up once; about 1.5% is in the top ten. The receptor comes from a woman aged 25-40 years in good health. The sample was blood. The J gene is TRBJ2-4, the V gene TRBV2; TRBD1 matches at 8 bases. As DNA, the CDR3 is TGTGCCAGCACAAGGACAGGGATAAACATTCAGTACTTC. This sequence encodes CASTRTGINIQYF.